Presented here are 11 T cell receptor beta chains from one specimen sequenced in a study of blood T cell repertoires in COVID-19. The data were produced by immunoSEQ multiplex PCR, yet TCRdb's version contains in-frame clones alone and is incomplete. The table records 100,000 to 150,000 clones, about 88% of them present only once. Source material: peripheral blood. These receptors all stem from a human donor in a cohort sampled during active COVID-19.

Of note for this clone: Sequence at one end of the junction differs from germline and may be a read error. V gene TRBV5-8 combines with J gene TRBJ2-4; TRBD1 is a possible D gene (5 bases). Germline V gene data show CDR1 as SGHTS and CDR2 as YDEGEE. The CDR3 length is 13 residues. The CDR3 nucleotides are TGTGCCAGCAGCGTAGGGTCTAGACAGAGCCTCTCCTTC. The encoded protein is CASSVGSRQSLSF.

This clone was observed once. V usage is TRBV12-3 or TRBV12-4 and J usage is TRBJ1-2, with D perhaps TRBD1 (5 bases). V was trimmed by 9 bases and J by 0 bases, leaving 11 bases between them. This CDR3 contains 13 residues. In DNA form, the CDR3 reads TGTGCCAGTACGGACACGTCTAACTATGGCTACACCTTC. As protein: CASTDTSNYGYTF.

The chain employs TRBV5-1 and TRBJ2-2; no clear D gene. CDR1 SGHRS and CDR2 YFSETQ come from the germline V gene. V dropped 0 bases and J dropped 0 bases, with 9 bases sitting between them. The CDR3 spans 16 residues. Here the CDR3 reads CASSLGEGANTGELFF. The CDR3 DNA reads TGCGCCAGCAGCTTGGGCGAAGGAGCGAACACCGGGGAGCTGTTTTTT.

V is TRBV27 and J is TRBJ2-5, with unresolved D. CDR1 and CDR2 from the germline V gene are MNHEY and SMNVEV (reference sequence). Trimming left V 7 bases short and J 0 bases short, with 9 bases between. CDR3 length equals 13 residues. CDR3 coding DNA: TGTGCCAGCAAGGCAGGCAACCAAGAGACCCAGTACTTC. Its protein product is CASKAGNQETQYF.

The V call is TRBV20-1, the J call TRBJ2-7, with D possibly being TRBD2 (6 bases). V was clipped by 2 bases and J by 9 bases, with 11 bases between them. This CDR3 spans 11 amino acids. Germline V gives CDR1 DFQATT, CDR2 SNEGSKA (reference sequence). For the CDR3, the DNA is TGCAGTGCTAGAAGTCGCGGGGTGCAGTACTTC. Translation: CSARSRGVQYF.

The genes are TRBV5-6 and TRBJ1-2, with TRBD1 matching 10 bases. Per germline, CDR1 SGHDT and CDR2 YYEEEE. The CDR3 totals 15 residues. With V trimmed by 3 bases and J by 3 bases, 5 bases remained unmatched. The CDR3 loop is CASSSRTGGYYGYTF. CDR3 sequence (DNA): TGTGCCAGCAGCTCGAGGACAGGGGGATACTATGGCTACACCTTC.

V is TRBV19 and J is TRBJ2-1; a possible D gene is TRBD1 (5 bases). Trimming pared 3 bases from V and 0 bases from J, leaving 15 bases between. The CDR3 consists of 17 residues. Per germline, CDR1 LNHDA and CDR2 SQIVND (reference sequence). DNA for the CDR3: TGTGCCAGTAGTATTGGGGCAAACTACTACTCCTACAATGAGCAGTTCTTC. Translated, it gives CASSIGANYYSYNEQFF.

The CDR3 sequence is CASSYAGTSGSYRSYNEQFF. The CDR3 coding sequence is TGTGCCAGCAGTTACGCGGGGACTAGCGGGAGTTACCGCTCCTACAATGAGCAGTTCTTC. The chain carries TRBV6-2 or TRBV6-3 and TRBJ2-1; 14 bases are shared with TRBD2. Germline assignment: CDR1 MNHEY and CDR2 SVGEGT. Losses at the gene ends were 2 bases for V and 0 bases for J; bases not matched to a gene: 9. CDR3 length: 20 residues.

The chain links TRBV19 to TRBJ1-5; D is unresolved. Germline-derived CDR1 and CDR2 are LNHDA and SQIVND (reference sequence). This CDR3 has 16 amino acids. The V end lost 3 bases, the J end lost 0 bases, and 12 bases lay between the germline ends. The CDR3 sequence: CASSILTPNSNQPQHF. The CDR3 nucleotides are TGTGCCAGTAGTATCTTGACACCAAATAGCAATCAGCCCCAGCATTTT.

Notes on this clone: Other nucleotide sequences in the sample specify the same CDR3. The chain employs TRBV5-4 and TRBJ2-7; TRBD1 aligns across 9 bases. The CDR3 contains 14 residues. V lost 5 bases, J lost 7 bases, and 10 bases stayed unmatched. CDR1 is SGHNT, CDR2 YYREEE, per germline (reference sequence). The CDR3 region has the DNA TGTGCCAGCAGTTCGTTGACAGGGGGAAGTGAGCAGTACTTC. Translation: CASSSLTGGSEQYF.

The V call is TRBV29-1, the J call TRBJ1-2; D is possibly TRBD1 (6 bases). Deletions cut 4 bases from V and 3 bases from J, with 12 bases between. This CDR3 region has 13 residues. From germline, CDR1 is SQVTM and CDR2 ANQGSEA. The CDR3 DNA is TGCAGCGTTGTCAGGGGAATCGACTATGGCTACACCTTC. It is translated as CSVVRGIDYGYTF.